This T cell receptor beta chain came from a study of T-cell memory formation after mild COVID-19. Study-level information: Clusters were largely donor specific.

On this clonotype: Its antigen is not known.

Trimming pared 4 bases from V and 5 bases from J, leaving 14 bases between. This CDR3 is built from 14 residues. Germline values: CDR1 SEHNR, CDR2 FQNEAQ (reference sequence). Study-wide points: There was a balanced CD4/CD8 profile in clones contracting day 15 to 85, and later expanders leaned CD4+. Of the contracting clones, CD4+ ones lay mainly in CM and EM, and CD8+ ones in EMRA.

MiXCR, applied by TCRdb to the 5' RACE reads, yields one record per CDR3 protein. This sample has fewer than 500,000 distinct CDR3 sequences; roughly 25% occur once, and the top ten carry 9.5% to 15%. This chain connects TRBV7-9 to TRBJ1-2; D call uncertain. The specimen was PBMCs or a T cell subset sorted from them (not recorded which). The TCR comes from an adult woman who had mild COVID-19 (a few samples of this study predate the infection). Cell type and time point are not known. DNA for the CDR3: TGTGCCAGCAGCTCCGCGACCGAGTCATATGGCTACACCTTC. It codes for CASSSATESYGYTF. The variable domain in full, completed from reference TRBV7-9 and TRBJ1-2, reads DTGVSQNPRHKITKRGQNVTFRCDPISEHNRLYWYRQTLGQGPEFLTYFQNEAQLEKSRLLSDRFSAERPKGSFSTLEIQRTEQGDSAMYLCASSSATESYGYTFGSGTRLTVV.